What follows describes a single T cell receptor (beta chain). This CDR3 contains 14 residues. V shed 0 bases and J shed 6 bases, with 12 bases lying between them. CDR1 LNHNV and CDR2 YYDKDF come from the germline V gene (reference sequence). This specimen belongs to a study of T cell changes during pregnancy in multiple sclerosis. The table came from immunoSEQ multiplex PCR; TCRdb's copy has only in-frame clones and leaves some out. The sample has tens of thousands of clones; around 92% are singletons. The chain uses TRBV15 and TRBJ2-7; D remains unclear. This sequence was found in a female donor in good health, enrolled as a control in a pregnancy study. The starting material was peripheral blood, obtained in the second trimester of pregnancy. CDR3 sequence (DNA): TGTGCCACCAGCAGAGATCTGGCACCTCGCGAGCAGTACTTC. Its protein is CATSRDLAPREQYF.